Below are 20 T cell receptor beta chains sequenced from a single sample in a study of cytomegalovirus exposure and HLA in healthy donors. The PCR made use of 60 Vbeta and 13 Jbeta primers. Some clones are missing from TCRdb's copy, which holds only in-frame ones; the method was immunoSEQ multiplex PCR. The data show approximately 150,000 clones, about 72% seen once. The sample comprised PBMCs. Source of these receptors: a man aged 40-50 years in good health and CMV-seronegative.

The chain links TRBV28 to TRBJ1-2, with D possibly TRBD1 on 5 matching bases. Trimming left V 3 bases short and J 4 bases short, with 9 bases between. The CDR3 loop spans 13 amino acids. The germline V gene has CDR1 MDHEN and CDR2 SYDVKM. CDR3 in DNA: TGTGCCAGCAGTTTGGCAGGGATCTATGGCTACACCTTC. Translated, it gives CASSLAGIYGYTF.

The chain links TRBV19 to TRBJ2-7; a possible D gene is TRBD2 (5 bases). V shed 4 bases and J shed 4 bases, with 8 bases lying between them. CDR3 length: 12 amino acids. Germline CDR1 and CDR2: LNHDA and SQIVND (reference sequence). The CDR3 nucleotides read TGTGCCAGTAGTAAGGACTTGTACGAGCAGTACTTC. Its translation is CASSKDLYEQYF.

The chain employs TRBV4-1 and TRBJ1-2; 7 positions agree with TRBD1. Unmatched junction bases numbered 6, after V lost 5 bases and J lost 9 bases. The V gene's germline CDR1 is MGHRA and CDR2 YSYEKL. The CDR3 is made up of 12 amino acids. The CDR3 DNA reads as TGCGCCAGCAGCTCAGGGGGTTGGAGCTACACCTTC. This sequence encodes CASSSGGWSYTF.

The V call is TRBV7-2, the J call TRBJ2-2; 10 bases map to TRBD2. The ends lost 4 bases at V and 2 bases at J; junction bases unmatched: 4. Germline V gene lookup returns CDR1 SGHTA and CDR2 FQGNSA. This CDR3 comprises 16 residues. CDR3 nucleotide sequence: TGTGCCAGCAGCTCCTTAGCGGGAGGAAACACCGGGGAGCTGTTTTTT. It encodes CASSSLAGGNTGELFF.

The genes are TRBV28 and TRBJ1-1; D remains ambiguous. The length of the CDR3 is 14 residues. CDR1 is MDHEN and CDR2 is SYDVKM in the germline V gene. Trimming took off 5 bases at V and 7 bases at J, with 17 bases between the two ends. The CDR3 here is CASSPAHSRGEAFF. The CDR3 nucleotides read TGTGCCAGCAGTCCGGCCCACAGCCGTGGTGAAGCTTTCTTT.

CDR3 amino acids: CASSPGQGNTEAFF. CDR3 DNA: TGTGCCAGCAGTCCGGGACAGGGGAACACTGAAGCTTTCTTT. The chain combines TRBV5-6 with TRBJ1-1; TRBD1 matches at 9 bases. The CDR3 contains 14 residues. Trimming took 5 bases from V and 1 from J; bases not matched to a gene: 3. Germline lookup yields CDR1 SGHDT and CDR2 YYEEEE.

The DNA for the CDR3 is TGTGCCAGCAGCTTAGCGGTGGCGGGGGGCCCCCGTGAGCAGTTCTTC. Translation gives CASSLAVAGGPREQFF. The rearrangement joins TRBV7-6 to TRBJ2-1; 8 positions match TRBD2. CDR1 and CDR2 from the germline V gene are SGHVS and FNYEAQ. Trimming cost V 0 bases and J 9 bases; bases outside gene matches: 10. The CDR3 totals 16 residues.

CDR3 sequence: CANRQVLNEKLFF. The CDR3 DNA sequence: TGTGCCAACCGGCAGGTCCTTAATGAAAAACTGTTTTTT. V usage is TRBV6-4 and J usage is TRBJ1-4; no definite D call. The CDR3 is 13 amino acids. The germline V gene encodes CDR1 MRHNA and CDR2 SNTAGT. V was clipped by 10 bases and J by 4 bases, with 13 bases between them.

V and J are TRBV7-8 and TRBJ1-1; tentative D call: TRBD1 (5 bases). From germline, CDR1 is SGHVS and CDR2 FQNEAQ. This CDR3 is 17 amino acids long. V was trimmed by 5 bases and J by 0 bases, leaving 19 bases between them. The CDR3: CASSKRSRAVVNTEAFF. The CDR3 nucleotides read TGTGCCAGCAGCAAACGGAGCAGGGCAGTGGTGAACACTGAAGCTTTCTTT.

V and J are TRBV10-2 and TRBJ1-1; D gene uncertain. With 5 bases removed from V and 4 bases from J, the gap between germline ends came to 17 bases. The CDR3 is 15 amino acids. Looked up from germline, CDR1 is WSHSY and CDR2 is SAAADI. The CDR3 nucleotides read TGCGCCAGCAGTCGGGGTAGAATTTCGAGCACTGAAGCTTTCTTT. Translating gives CASSRGRISSTEAFF.

This clone appeared a few times. This chain joins TRBV5-1 and TRBJ2-1; possibly TRBD2 for D (5 bases). The germline V gene encodes CDR1 SGHRS and CDR2 YFSETQ. This CDR3 comprises 14 residues. V gave up 1 base and J gave up 3 bases, with 8 bases separating them. The CDR3 loop is CASSLSGGYNEQFF. CDR3 sequence (DNA): TGCGCCAGCAGCTTGAGCGGAGGCTACAATGAGCAGTTCTTC.

The CDR3 region has the DNA TGTGCCTGGAGTGTATGGAGGCAGACTACTAACACAGATACGCAGTATTTT. It is translated as CAWSVWRQTTNTDTQYF. J is TRBJ2-3 and V is TRBV30, with D perhaps matching TRBD2 (5 bases). V was pared by 0 bases and J by 2 bases, with 18 bases between. The CDR3 has 17 residues. Germline assignment: CDR1 GTSNPN and CDR2 SVGIG (reference sequence).

V gene TRBV4-1 combines with J gene TRBJ1-2, with 9 bases aligning to TRBD1. Germline CDR1 and CDR2: MGHRA and YSYEKL. CDR3 length: 15 amino acids. J was trimmed by 10 bases and V by 3 bases; bases with no gene match: 12. Here the CDR3 reads CASSQGPGQGWLYTF. For the CDR3, the DNA is TGCGCCAGCAGCCAGGGTCCGGGACAGGGTTGGCTCTACACCTTC.

This clone was counted a few times. This chain connects TRBV27 to TRBJ1-1; no reliable D call. The V gene lost 0 bases and the J gene lost 1 base, with 18 bases spanning the gap. This CDR3 is 18 amino acids long. Germline CDR1 is MNHEY and CDR2 is SMNVEV (reference sequence). This chain's CDR3 is CASSLSRWRAGSNTEAFF. CDR3 DNA sequence: TGTGCCAGCAGTTTATCAAGGTGGCGGGCGGGTTCGAACACTGAAGCTTTCTTT.

The gene calls are TRBV7-3 and TRBJ2-2; 10 bases match TRBD2. CDR1 is SGHTA, CDR2 FQGTGA, per germline. The CDR3 loop spans 14 amino acids. V was clipped by 4 bases and J by 5 bases; unmatched bases: 1. This chain's CDR3 is CASSSGLATGELFF. The CDR3 nucleotides are TGTGCCAGCAGCTCGGGACTAGCGACCGGGGAGCTGTTTTTT.

The chain recombines TRBV23-1 with TRBJ1-6, with a weak D call TRBD1 (5 bases). TRBV23-1 is flagged as an ORF with uncertain function. CDR3 length: 17 amino acids. Trimming stripped 1 base from V and 8 bases from J, with 18 bases between. CDR3 nucleotide sequence: TGCGCCAGCAGTCAATGGCTAGGGGCGTGGAACGATTCACCCCTCCACTTT. Residues: CASSQWLGAWNDSPLHF.

The V and J genes are TRBV23-1 and TRBJ1-5; D might be TRBD1 (6 bases). TRBV23-1 is labeled an ORF, and its function is uncertain. This CDR3 contains 18 residues. V shed 0 bases and J shed 2 bases, with 17 bases lying between them. The CDR3: CASSQSPLGEGGNQPQHF. As DNA, the CDR3 is TGCGCCAGCAGTCAATCCCCCCTCGGGGAGGGGGGCAATCAGCCCCAGCATTTT.

V is TRBV30 and J is TRBJ2-1; 11 positions match TRBD2. Germline V gene lookup returns CDR1 GTSNPN and CDR2 SVGIG (reference sequence). The CDR3 loop spans 16 amino acids. V gave up 5 bases and J gave up 6 bases; unmatched junction bases: 12. This CDR3 is CAWGPEGLAGSNEQFF. For the CDR3, the DNA is TGTGCCTGGGGGCCCGAAGGACTAGCGGGCAGCAATGAGCAGTTCTTC.

The V gene is TRBV7-9, the J gene TRBJ2-3, with a weak D call TRBD2 (5 bases). CDR3 size: 14 residues. V lost 3 bases and J lost 0, with 7 bases in between. Germline lookup yields CDR1 SEHNR and CDR2 FQNEAQ (reference sequence). The CDR3 coding sequence is TGTGCCAGCAGCTTGACGGGAAGCACAGATACGCAGTATTTT. This gives the protein CASSLTGSTDTQYF. Filled out from reference TRBV7-9 and TRBJ2-3, the complete variable domain reads DTGVSQNPRHKITKRGQNVTFRCDPISEHNRLYWYRQTLGQGPEFLTYFQNEAQLEKSRLLSDRFSAERPKGSFSTLEIQRTEQGDSAMYLCASSLTGSTDTQYFGPGTRLTVL.

The chain has TRBV4-1 and TRBJ1-2; perhaps TRBD1 as D (6 bases). CDR1 and CDR2 from the germline V gene are MGHRA and YSYEKL. This CDR3 comprises 16 residues. V lost 3 bases and J 7 bases, leaving 21 bases between the germline ends. The CDR3 protein is CASSHAALSQGSGYTF. Here the CDR3 DNA reads TGCGCCAGCAGCCATGCTGCACTATCACAGGGATCTGGCTACACCTTC.